The T cell receptor beta chain under discussion was sequenced for a study of T cells after yellow fever vaccination (dated by TCRdb to about 2019). Background on the whole study: Libraries from fractions with low cell numbers were prepared with the SMART-Seq v4 Ultra Low Input RNA kit. To follow T-cell clones before and after both primary and booster YFV17D yellow fever vaccination, bulk TCR alpha and beta repertoires underwent longitudinal sequencing. Two healthy male donors, one aged 18 to 30 and one aged 30 to 39 years, were included in the cohort. Blood was collected at multiple timepoints before and after primary and secondary immunization, and bulk PBMC replicates and cell subsets were isolated.

Points on this clonotype: What this receptor recognizes is not known. Per-base quality was not reported, and no clone a single base away is much larger than it.

Paper-wide results and their limitations: Because only a couple of donors were included in the study, the extent to which the findings can be generalized is limited. Compared with the primary T-cell response, the secondary T-cell response was faster but weaker, reaching its peak on day 5 rather than on day 15. After the booster, most of the clones that had expanded following primary vaccination were detected again (around 97% of CD4 and around nine tenths of CD8), which suggests that memory was broadly maintained. A small fraction of clonotypes appeared in both the CD4 and CD8 compartments, likely as a result of convergent recombination. FACS-sorted repertoires could contain abundant contaminating clonotypes from the bulk population, so computational filtering was required.

Sequencing was carried out with an Illumina NovaSeq 6000. Synthesis of TCR cDNA relied on 5'RACE template switching, a step that introduced a universal primer site along with unique molecular identifiers. Priming for cDNA synthesis came from both the TCR alpha and TCR beta constant segments. Library amplification used two PCR steps, and the second PCR step added sample barcodes and sequencing adapters. Sequencing of the libraries was done on either Illumina HiSeq 2500 (2x100 bp) or NovaSeq (2x150 bp). As for how the authors treated the data: MIGEC handled demultiplexing of reads and collapsing into UMI consensus sequences, while MiXCR performed V(D)J alignment. Clonotypes responding to the vaccine were identified with edgeR on replicate PBMC samples, with the criteria of FDR below 0.01 and a log2 fold change above 5 up to day 15. Each bulk clonotype was labeled CD4 or CD8 based on which sequenced repertoire, CD4 or CD8, contained the clonotype at higher abundance. Using fastp at Q25 and MiXCR, TCRdb reprocessed the public reads and kept productive beta chains. Here each entry gathers all rows of one CDR3 protein and keeps the most common genes and DNA. These V and J calls derive from TCRdb rather than the authors' analysis. The sample table lists about 220,000 distinct CDR3 sequences, more than 3% of them with a count of one. The ten largest clones take up around 3% of the sample.

The label giving this sample's treatment or condition can be read as: live attenuated yellow fever vaccine strain. A standard Ficoll-Paque protocol was used to isolate PBMCs from peripheral blood. CD4 and CD8 T-cell fractions were isolated with Dynabeads CD4 and CD8 positive selection kits. RNA was extracted with TriZol from bulk PBMCs, CD4 and CD8 fractions, and dextramer-positive and dextramer-negative fractions. This sequence originates from a young man who received the YFV17D yellow fever vaccine. Sample: CD4+ T cells sorted from PBMCs, taken 10 days after the yellow fever booster vaccination.

The nucleotides are TGTGCCAGCAGCTTAGGACGGAAGGGCAGTAGAAGGAACACTGAAGCTTTCTTT. The encoded protein is CASSLGRKGSRRNTEAFF. The receptor chain draws on TRBV7-8 and TRBJ1-1; no confident D gene assignment can be made. The V and J ends are trimmed by 1 base and 1 base, leaving 19 bases between them. There are 18 amino acids in the CDR3, from cysteine to phenylalanine inclusive. The entry retains the CDR3 DNA only, 54 bases that are in frame from base 1. Based on the germline V gene, the CDR1 and CDR2 sequences are SGHVS and FQNEAQ.